Presented here are 15 T cell receptor beta chains from one specimen sequenced in a study of T-cell reconstitution after alpha-beta-depleted transplantation in children. The authors prepared the TCRbeta library with unique molecular identifiers. Using its own MiXCR run on the PCR reads, TCRdb lists one record per CDR3 protein. The sample carries more than 150,000 distinct CDR3 sequences, approximately 6.6% recorded once. Sequenced here: PBMCs from the stem cell graft donor, sampled from the stem cell graft. The receptors here all came from a human donor who donated a stem cell graft to a child with Wiskott-Aldrich syndrome.

The chain is built from TRBV7-2 and TRBJ2-2; D is unclear. The germline CDR1 and CDR2 sequences are SGHTA and FQGNSA. The V and J ends lost 5 bases and 4 bases respectively, with 11 bases between them. The CDR3 contains 14 residues. The CDR3 region is CASSIVQTTGELFF. CDR3 DNA sequence: TGTGCCAGCAGCATAGTTCAGACCACCGGGGAGCTGTTTTTT.

V gene TRBV5-1 combines with J gene TRBJ2-2, with TRBD1 as a possible D gene (5 bases). The V end lost 4 bases, the J end lost 1 base, and 11 bases lay between the germline ends. CDR1 and CDR2 from the germline V gene are SGHRS and YFSETQ. The CDR3 consists of 15 residues. The CDR3 DNA reads as TGCGCCAGCAGCCCTGACAGCCGGAACACCGGGGAGCTGTTTTTT. Protein: CASSPDSRNTGELFF.

This clonotype has just a few counts. The rearrangement links TRBV7-8 to TRBJ2-3; 15 bases are shared with TRBD2. V trimming: 2 bases; J trimming: 2 bases; junction bases outside the gene matches: 20. CDR3 length: 23 amino acids. Germline CDR1 reads SGHVS; CDR2 reads FQNEAQ. In DNA form, the CDR3 reads TGTGCCAGCAGCTTAAGGAAGGGCAGGCCGGGACTAGCGGGGGGATCCCACACAGATACGCAGTATTTT. Its translation: CASSLRKGRPGLAGGSHTDTQYF.

Many counts were recorded for this clonotype. The rearrangement links TRBV6-5 to TRBJ2-1; D is possibly TRBD1 (7 bases). The CDR3 covers 15 residues. The germline V and J ends were trimmed by 8 bases and 4 bases, with 18 bases remaining between them. From germline, CDR1 is MNHEY and CDR2 SVGAGI. The CDR3 DNA is TGTGCCAGCGGGGGGACAGCCCCGGGGTACAATGAGCAGTTCTTC. Its protein product is CASGGTAPGYNEQFF.

This clonotype was seen more than once but under ten times. The chain links TRBV11-2 to TRBJ1-4; D not certain. The CDR3 runs 17 residues. The germline V gene has CDR1 SGHAT and CDR2 FQNNGV. The germline V and J ends were trimmed by 1 base and 0 bases, with 12 bases remaining between them. The CDR3 sequence: CASSLVEAAPTNEKLFF. The DNA of the CDR3 is TGTGCCAGCAGCTTAGTTGAGGCAGCCCCAACTAATGAAAAACTGTTTTTT.

V is TRBV28 and J is TRBJ2-1, with D possibly matching TRBD2 (5 bases). V gave up 5 bases and J gave up 2 bases, with 7 bases separating them. The CDR3 runs to 13 residues. CDR1 MDHEN and CDR2 SYDVKM come from the germline V gene. As DNA, the CDR3 is TGTGCCAGCAGTCCCGGGGCCTACAATGAGCAGTTCTTC. This translates into CASSPGAYNEQFF.

This clonotype has ten or more counts. The chain joins TRBV12-3 or TRBV12-4 to TRBJ2-3; perhaps TRBD1 as D (5 bases). Trimming stripped 3 bases from V and 5 bases from J, with 15 bases between. The CDR3 is made up of 15 amino acids. CDR3 DNA: TGTGCCAGCAGTTTCAACAGGCAAAAAGGAGATACGCAGTATTTT. This encodes CASSFNRQKGDTQYF.

This clonotype was found many times. The V call is TRBV28, the J call TRBJ2-6; no reliable D call. Trimming removed 5 bases at V and 3 bases at J, with 5 bases between. The CDR3 consists of 13 residues. Germline lookup yields CDR1 MDHEN and CDR2 SYDVKM. The CDR3 nucleotides are TGTGCCAGCAGTCCCGGTGGGGCCAACGTCCTGACTTTC. Protein product: CASSPGGANVLTF. The entire variable domain, with the rest obtained from reference TRBV28 and TRBJ2-6, is as follows: DVKVTQSSRYLVKRTGEKVFLECVQDMDHENMFWYRQDPGLGLRLIYFSYDVKMKEKGDIPEGYSVSREKKERFSLILESASTNQTSMYLCASSPGGANVLTFGAGSRLTVL.

This clonotype was seen many times. V gene TRBV5-5 combines with J gene TRBJ2-2; D remains ambiguous. Trimming shortened V by 0 bases and J by 4 bases, and 13 bases separated the two germline ends. Germline V lookup: CDR1 SGHKS, CDR2 YYEKEE (reference sequence). This CDR3 has 16 residues. CDR3 sequence reads: CASSLGPFESTGELFF. The CDR3 DNA is TGTGCCAGCAGCTTGGGACCCTTCGAGAGCACCGGGGAGCTGTTTTTT. The full variable domain, rest sourced from reference TRBV5-5 and TRBJ2-2, is DAGVTQSPTHLIKTRGQQVTLRCSPISGHKSVSWYQQVLGQGPQFIFQYYEKEERGRGNFPDRFSARQFPNYSSELNVNALLLGDSALYLCASSLGPFESTGELFFGEGSRLTVL.

This clonotype was observed at least ten times. The V and J genes are TRBV29-1 and TRBJ1-1, with 7 bases lining up with TRBD1. The germline CDR1 and CDR2 sequences are SQVTM and ANQGSEA. V shed 6 bases and J 1 base; nucleotides not matched to a gene: 8. The CDR3 has 14 residues. The CDR3, as DNA: TGCAGCGTAACAGGGGCGACCTCGAACACTGAAGCTTTCTTT. This translates into CSVTGATSNTEAFF.

This chain links TRBV5-6 with TRBJ2-2; D uncertain. The germline V and J ends were trimmed by 9 bases and 9 bases, with 18 bases remaining between them. In germline, CDR1 is SGHDT, CDR2 YYEEEE. The CDR3 totals 13 residues. CDR3 sequence: CAMSPGYIWELFF. CDR3 in DNA: TGTGCCATGAGCCCCGGGTACATCTGGGAGCTGTTTTTT.

This clonotype came up many times. CDR3 protein: CASSLPGPGGSPLHF. The CDR3 DNA sequence: TGTGCCAGCAGCTTACCTGGACCGGGGGGTTCACCCCTCCACTTT. This chain uses TRBV5-6 with TRBJ1-6, with a possible D match to TRBD1 (5 bases). This CDR3 has 15 residues. Trimming left V 2 bases short and J 9 bases short, with 15 bases between. Germline lookup yields CDR1 SGHDT and CDR2 YYEEEE.

This clonotype was seen ten or more times. The chain carries TRBV7-2 and TRBJ2-7; 14 nucleotides line up with TRBD2. The CDR3 consists of 17 residues. V shed 4 bases and J 4 bases; nucleotides not matched to a gene: 9. Germline V gene data show CDR1 as SGHTA and CDR2 as FQGNSA. CDR3 DNA sequence: TGTGCCAGCAGCTATAGGACTAGCGGGAGGCCGGGGTACGAGCAGTACTTC. Its translation is CASSYRTSGRPGYEQYF.

The V and J genes are TRBV28 and TRBJ1-4; D unresolved. CDR3 length: 14 amino acids. The V end was cut by 5 bases, the J end by 0 bases, with 7 bases between. Germline assignment: CDR1 MDHEN and CDR2 SYDVKM. DNA for the CDR3: TGTGCCAGCAGTATGACTACAACTAATGAAAAACTGTTTTTT. Protein sequence: CASSMTTTNEKLFF.

The J gene is TRBJ2-1, the V gene TRBV5-6, with TRBD2 matching over 8 bases. V shed 0 bases and J 0 bases; nucleotides not matched to a gene: 14. Germline values: CDR1 SGHDT, CDR2 YYEEEE. The CDR3 consists of 20 residues. CDR3 DNA: TGTGCCAGCAGCTTGGTTTCCGGGACTAGAGATCTTGGCTCCTACAATGAGCAGTTCTTC. Translated: CASSLVSGTRDLGSYNEQFF. The full variable domain, rest sourced from reference TRBV5-6 and TRBJ2-1, is DAGVTQSPTHLIKTRGQQVTLRCSPKSGHDTVSWYQQALGQGPQFIFQYYEEEERQRGNFPDRFSGHQFPNYSSELNVNALLLGDSALYLCASSLVSGTRDLGSYNEQFFGPGTRLTVL.